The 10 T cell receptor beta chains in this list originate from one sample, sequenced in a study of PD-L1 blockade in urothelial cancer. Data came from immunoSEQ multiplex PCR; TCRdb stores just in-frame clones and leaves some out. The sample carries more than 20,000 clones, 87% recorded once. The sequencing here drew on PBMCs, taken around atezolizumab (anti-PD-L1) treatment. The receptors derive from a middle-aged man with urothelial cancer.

The CDR3 bases are TGTGCCAGTAGTAGAGACCCGGTGAACTACGAGCAGTACTTC. This gives the protein CASSRDPVNYEQYF. The V call is TRBV19, the J call TRBJ2-7; no clear D gene. Germline assignment: CDR1 LNHDA and CDR2 SQIVND (reference sequence). V gave up 4 bases and J gave up 3 bases, with 13 bases separating them. CDR3 size: 14 residues.

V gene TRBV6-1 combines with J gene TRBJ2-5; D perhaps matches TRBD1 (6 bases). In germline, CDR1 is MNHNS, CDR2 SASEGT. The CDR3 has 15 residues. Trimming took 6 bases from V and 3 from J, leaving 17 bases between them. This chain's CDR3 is CASSEQRQGKETQYF. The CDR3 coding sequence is TGTGCCAGCAGCGAACAGCGGCAGGGGAAAGAGACCCAGTACTTC.

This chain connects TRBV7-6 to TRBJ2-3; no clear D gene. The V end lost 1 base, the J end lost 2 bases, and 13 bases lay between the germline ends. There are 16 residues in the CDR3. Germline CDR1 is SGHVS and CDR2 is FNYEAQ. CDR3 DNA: TGTGCCAGCAGCTTAGGGGCCTCCTCCCCCACAGATACGCAGTATTTT. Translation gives CASSLGASSPTDTQYF. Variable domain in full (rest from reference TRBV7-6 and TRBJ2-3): GAGVSQSPRYKVTKRGQDVALRCDPISGHVSLYWYRQALGQGPEFLTYFNYEAQQDKSGLPNDRFSAERPEGSISTLTIQRTEQRDSAMYRCASSLGASSPTDTQYFGPGTRLTVL.

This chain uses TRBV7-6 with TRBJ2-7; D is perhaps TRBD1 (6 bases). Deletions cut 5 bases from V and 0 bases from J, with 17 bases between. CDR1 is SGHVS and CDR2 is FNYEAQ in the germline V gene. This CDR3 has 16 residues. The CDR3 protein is CASSPHLQGDSYEQYF. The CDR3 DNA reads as TGTGCCAGCAGCCCCCATTTACAGGGTGACTCCTACGAGCAGTACTTC.

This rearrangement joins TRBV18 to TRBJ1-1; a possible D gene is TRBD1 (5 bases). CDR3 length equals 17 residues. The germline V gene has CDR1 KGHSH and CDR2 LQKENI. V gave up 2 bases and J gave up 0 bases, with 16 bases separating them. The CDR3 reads CASSPGAQQFLNTEAFF. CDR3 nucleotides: TGTGCCAGCTCACCAGGGGCGCAGCAGTTTTTGAACACTGAAGCTTTCTTT.

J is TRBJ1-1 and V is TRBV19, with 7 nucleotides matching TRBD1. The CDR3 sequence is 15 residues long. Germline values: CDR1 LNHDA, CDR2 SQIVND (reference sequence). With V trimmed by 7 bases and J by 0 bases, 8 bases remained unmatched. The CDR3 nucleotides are TGTGCCAGTATGGAGGGGGCCCAGATGAACACTGAAGCTTTCTTT. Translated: CASMEGAQMNTEAFF.

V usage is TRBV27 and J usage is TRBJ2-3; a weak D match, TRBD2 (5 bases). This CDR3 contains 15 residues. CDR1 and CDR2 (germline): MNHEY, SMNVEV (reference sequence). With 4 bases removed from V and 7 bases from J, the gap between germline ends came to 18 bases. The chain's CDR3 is CASSSPDLKDYTQYF. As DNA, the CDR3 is TGTGCCAGCAGTTCCCCGGACTTGAAAGATTATACGCAGTATTTT.

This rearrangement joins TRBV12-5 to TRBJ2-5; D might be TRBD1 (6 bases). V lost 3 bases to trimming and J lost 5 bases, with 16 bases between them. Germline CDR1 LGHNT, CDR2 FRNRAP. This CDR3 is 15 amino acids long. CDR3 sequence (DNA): TGTGCTAGTGGTTTCAGACCCGGACAGACGGAGACCCAGTACTTC. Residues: CASGFRPGQTETQYF.

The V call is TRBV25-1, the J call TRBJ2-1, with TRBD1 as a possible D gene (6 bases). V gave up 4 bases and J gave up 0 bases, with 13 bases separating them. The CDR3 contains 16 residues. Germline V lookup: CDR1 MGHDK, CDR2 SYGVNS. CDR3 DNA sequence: TGTGCCAGCAGTGGCAGGACAGCCGGCTCCTACAATGAGCAGTTCTTC. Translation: CASSGRTAGSYNEQFF. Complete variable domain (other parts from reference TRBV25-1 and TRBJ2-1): EADIYQTPRYLVIGTGKKITLECSQTMGHDKMYWYQQDPGMELHLIHYSYGVNSTEKGDLSSESTVSRIRTEHFPLTLESARPSHTSQYLCASSGRTAGSYNEQFFGPGTRLTVL.

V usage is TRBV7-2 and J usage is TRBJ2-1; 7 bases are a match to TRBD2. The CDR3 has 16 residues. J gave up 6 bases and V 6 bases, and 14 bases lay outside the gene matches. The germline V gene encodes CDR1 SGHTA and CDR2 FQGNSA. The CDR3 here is CASSKPGGPAINEQFF. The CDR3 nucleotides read TGTGCCAGCAGTAAACCGGGAGGTCCCGCAATCAATGAGCAGTTCTTC.